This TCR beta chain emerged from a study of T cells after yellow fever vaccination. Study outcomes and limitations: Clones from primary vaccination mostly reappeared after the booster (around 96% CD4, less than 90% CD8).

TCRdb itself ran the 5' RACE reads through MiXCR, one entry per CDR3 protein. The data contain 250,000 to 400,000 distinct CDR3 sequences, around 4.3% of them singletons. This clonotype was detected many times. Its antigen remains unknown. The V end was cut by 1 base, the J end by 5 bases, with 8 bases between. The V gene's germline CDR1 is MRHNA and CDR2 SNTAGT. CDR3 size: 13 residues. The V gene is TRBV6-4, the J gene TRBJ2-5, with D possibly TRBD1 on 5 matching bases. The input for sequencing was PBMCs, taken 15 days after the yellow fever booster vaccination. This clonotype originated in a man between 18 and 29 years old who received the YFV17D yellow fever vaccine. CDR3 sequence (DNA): TGTGCCAGCAGTGACTACTCAGGGGAGACCCAGTACTTC. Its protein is CASSDYSGETQYF.